This T cell receptor beta chain was retrieved from a study of OX40 agonist ivuxolimab in advanced cancers. Profiling relied on immunoSEQ multiplex PCR, and the TCRdb table lists in-frame clones only, not all of them. The sample yields 55,000 to 65,000 clones, around 88% seen once. V was cut by 5 bases and J by 4 bases, with 17 bases left in between. The germline gives CDR1 MGHDK, CDR2 SYGVNS. The CDR3 contains 16 residues. A remark on this clone: No antigen is known for it.

Whole-study results and caveats: People who partly responded at 0.1-3.0 mg/kg had some of the least clonal expansion seen. Expanded clones were, on average, more numerous in CD8+ T cells than in CD4+. Both CD4+ and CD8+ T cell populations in blood had undergone clonal expansion by week 6 at 0.1 to 3.0 mg/kg.

The TCR originated in an adult with an advanced solid tumor such as melanoma, head and neck, liver or kidney cancer. The sequences come from CD4+ or CD8+ T cells sorted from blood, collected in a trial of the OX40 agonist ivuxolimab. The chain couples TRBV25-1 to TRBJ2-2; weak D call: TRBD2 (6 bases). The CDR3, as DNA: TGTGCCAGCAGTCGAAGAGGATTGGGGGGCACCGGGGAGCTGTTTTTT. Translation gives CASSRRGLGGTGELFF. The full variable domain, rest sourced from reference TRBV25-1 and TRBJ2-2, is EADIYQTPRYLVIGTGKKITLECSQTMGHDKMYWYQQDPGMELHLIHYSYGVNSTEKGDLSSESTVSRIRTEHFPLTLESARPSHTSQYLCASSRRGLGGTGELFFGEGSRLTVL.